Presented here are 19 T cell receptor beta chains from one specimen sequenced in a study of blood T cell repertoires in COVID-19 (dated by TCRdb to about 2020). Library preparation used the immunoSEQ multiplex PCR assay. TCRdb took this table from immuneACCESS and kept in-frame rearrangements with V and J called. Such tables lack part of the clones; where checked against another copy, unresolved V genes explain under half of the gap, and the rest is unexplained. For this sample the table gives 200,000 to 300,000 clones, of which around 89% were detected only once. The ten largest clones capture approximately 2.3% of the sample. The sample consisted of PBMCs or T cells enriched from blood (not recorded which). Source of these receptors: a woman in her 40s with acute COVID-19.

This clone was picked up one time. V and J are TRBV19 and TRBJ2-6; 8 positions match TRBD1. From germline, CDR1 is LNHDA and CDR2 SQIVND (reference sequence). With V trimmed by 7 bases and J by 1 base, 9 bases remained unmatched. The length of the CDR3 is 17 residues. The CDR3 sequence: CASTIRTGLSGANVLTF. The CDR3 nucleotides read TGTGCCAGTACCATCAGGACAGGGCTTTCTGGGGCCAACGTCCTGACTTTC.

This chain links TRBV4-1 with TRBJ2-7; 11 nucleotides line up with TRBD2. Germline V CDR1 and CDR2: MGHRA, YSYEKL. CDR3 size: 18 residues. V shed 0 bases, J shed 7 bases, and the junction held 14 bases outside the gene matches. The CDR3, as DNA: TGCGCCAGCAGCCAAGATAGCGGTAGCGGGGGGGCCGGAGAAGAGCAGTACTTC. Translated: CASSQDSGSGGAGEEQYF.

The chain has TRBV5-8 and TRBJ2-1; 7 nucleotides align to TRBD2. Germline lookup yields CDR1 SGHTS and CDR2 YDEGEE. The CDR3 runs 14 residues. J gave up 5 bases and V 2 bases, and 4 bases lay outside the gene matches. CDR3 bases: TGTGCCAGCAGCTTAAGGCGGGGGAACAATGAGCAGTTCTTC. It codes for CASSLRRGNNEQFF.

This clone occurred once. The chain carries TRBV30 and TRBJ1-2; D call uncertain. The CDR3 extends over 12 amino acids. V dropped 8 bases and J dropped 8 bases, with 18 bases sitting between them. Looked up from germline, CDR1 is GTSNPN and CDR2 is SVGIG (reference sequence). The CDR3, as DNA: TGTGCCCAGCCTAAGGGCGGCGGGGGCTACACCTTC. This sequence encodes CAQPKGGGGYTF.

The V and J genes are TRBV6-5 and TRBJ2-7; TRBD2 matches 8 bases. The trim removed 5 bases at V and 7 bases at J, leaving 4 bases unmatched. Germline lookup yields CDR1 MNHEY and CDR2 SVGAGI. This CDR3 region has 12 residues. Written as DNA, the CDR3 is TGTGCCAGCAGTACGGGGGGGCGGGAGCAGTACTTC. Translated: CASSTGGREQYF.

This clone is a singleton in its sample. The chain is built from TRBV7-2 and TRBJ1-2; 7 nucleotides line up with TRBD1. The CDR3 is 17 amino acids. The germline V gene has CDR1 SGHTA and CDR2 FQGNSA. V was clipped by 5 bases and J by 8 bases; unmatched bases: 20. This CDR3 reads CASSPGGGGMVLVGYTF. The CDR3 DNA sequence: TGTGCCAGCAGCCCAGGGGGAGGTGGAATGGTCCTTGTAGGCTACACCTTC.

This chain links TRBV5-5 with TRBJ1-1, with D unclear. CDR1 is SGHKS, CDR2 YYEKEE, per germline (reference sequence). V lost 4 bases and J lost 11, with 15 bases in between. The CDR3 is 12 residues long. CDR3 sequence reads: CASSRPGMGAFF. The CDR3, as DNA: TGTGCCAGCAGCCGGCCGGGGATGGGCGCTTTCTTT.

V and J are TRBV11-2 and TRBJ2-7; 10 bases match TRBD1. The junction had 13 bases not matched to a gene; V was cut back by 3 bases and J by 2 bases. From germline, CDR1 is SGHAT and CDR2 FQNNGV. The CDR3 runs 18 residues. The CDR3 sequence: CASSFTQGVGQGAYEQYF. The CDR3 bases are TGTGCCAGCAGCTTCACCCAGGGGGTCGGACAGGGGGCCTACGAGCAGTACTTC.

This chain connects TRBV19 to TRBJ2-7; no clear D gene. The CDR3 totals 12 residues. V was shortened by 1 base and J by 6 bases, with 7 bases between the two germline ends. Germline V gene lookup returns CDR1 LNHDA and CDR2 SQIVND (reference sequence). The CDR3 nucleotides are TGTGCCAGTAGTATAGCGGTCGGCGAGCAGTACTTC. Encoded protein: CASSIAVGEQYF.

The chain uses TRBV9 and TRBJ2-5; TRBD2 matches at 10 bases. This CDR3 is 16 amino acids long. Trimming took 6 bases from V and 2 from J; bases not matched to a gene: 10. CDR1 SGDLS and CDR2 YYNGEE come from the germline V gene. The CDR3 region is CASTLGAGGPQETQYF. DNA of the CDR3: TGTGCCAGCACACTAGGAGCGGGGGGGCCACAAGAGACCCAGTACTTC.

The rearrangement links TRBV6-5 to TRBJ1-6; D is possibly TRBD1 (5 bases). CDR3 length equals 15 residues. In germline, CDR1 is MNHEY, CDR2 SVGAGI. The V end lost 5 bases, the J end lost 4 bases, and 12 bases lay between the germline ends. CDR3 sequence reads: CASSPQGFYNSPLHF. CDR3 DNA: TGTGCCAGCAGTCCCCAGGGATTTTATAATTCACCCCTCCACTTT.

V usage is TRBV12-3 or TRBV12-4 and J usage is TRBJ1-6, with D hard to call. V was trimmed by 7 bases and J by 9 bases, leaving 10 bases between them. This CDR3 is 12 amino acids long. The CDR3 coding sequence is TGTGCCAGCAATGAGGGCCCTTCACCCCTCCACTTT. This gives the protein CASNEGPSPLHF.

This chain joins TRBV6-4 and TRBJ2-3; the match to TRBD2 covers 14 bases. The CDR3 totals 18 residues. Trimming at V came to 6 bases and at J to 0 bases, leaving 8 bases not matched to a gene. Germline V gene sequence: CDR1 MRHNA, CDR2 SNTAGT. The CDR3 nucleotides read TGTGCCAGCAGCGGGACTAGCGGGAGAATGAGTAGCACAGATACGCAGTATTTT. It specifies CASSGTSGRMSSTDTQYF.

V gene TRBV11-2 combines with J gene TRBJ1-3; unclear D gene. Trimming shortened V by 0 bases and J by 8 bases, and 8 bases separated the two germline ends. The CDR3 has 13 residues. From germline, CDR1 is SGHAT and CDR2 FQNNGV. CDR3 nucleotide sequence: TGTGCCAGCAGCTTAGACGACGGGGACACCATATATTTT. Residues: CASSLDDGDTIYF. The full variable domain, rest sourced from reference TRBV11-2 and TRBJ1-3, is EAGVAQSPRYKIIEKRQSVAFWCNPISGHATLYWYQQILGQGPKLLIQFQNNGVVDDSQLPKDRFSAERLKGVDSTLKIQPAKLEDSAVYLCASSLDDGDTIYFGEGSWLTVV.

The genes are TRBV10-3 and TRBJ2-1; 8 positions agree with TRBD1. The ends lost 11 bases at V and 7 bases at J; junction bases unmatched: 4. The length of the CDR3 is 11 residues. Per the germline V gene, CDR1 is ENHRY and CDR2 is SYGVKD. In DNA, the CDR3 is TGTGCCTCCGGACAGGGAAATGAGCAGTTCTTC. Its protein is CASGQGNEQFF.

The V and J genes are TRBV5-1 and TRBJ2-5; D may be TRBD2 (5 bases). This CDR3 region has 16 residues. Germline V gives CDR1 SGHRS, CDR2 YFSETQ. Trimming shortened V by 2 bases and J by 1 base, and 15 bases separated the two germline ends. The CDR3 loop is CASSLALARVQETQYF. The CDR3 nucleotides are TGCGCCAGCAGCTTAGCCCTAGCCCGCGTCCAAGAGACCCAGTACTTC.

This clone was observed a handful of times. The chain joins TRBV3-1 (or the pseudogene TRBV3-2) to TRBJ2-1, with 12 bases aligning to TRBD2. Germline CDR1 is LGHDT and CDR2 is YNNKEL (reference sequence). After removal of 0 bases from V and 7 bases from J, the junction contained 10 bases not matched to a gene. The CDR3 is made up of 18 amino acids. The CDR3 DNA reads TGTGCCAGCAGCCAAGATTGGAGGCTAGCGGGGGGGCAGAATGAGCAGTTCTTC. Translation gives CASSQDWRLAGGQNEQFF.

V gene TRBV5-1 combines with J gene TRBJ1-4; D is uncertain. The CDR3 contains 16 residues. Per the germline V gene, CDR1 is SGHRS and CDR2 is YFSETQ. V was pared by 0 bases and J by 0 bases, with 9 bases between. CDR3 region: CASSLGAGTTNEKLFF. CDR3 in DNA: TGCGCCAGCAGCTTGGGAGCCGGGACAACTAATGAAAAACTGTTTTTT.

The CDR3 DNA sequence: TGTGCCAGTAGTCCCGGGACAGACTATGGCTACACCTTC. Translating it yields CASSPGTDYGYTF. V usage is TRBV19 and J usage is TRBJ1-2; 7 bases map to TRBD1. The CDR3 is made up of 13 amino acids. Germline CDR1 and CDR2: LNHDA and SQIVND (reference sequence). V gave up 5 bases and J gave up 3 bases; unmatched junction bases: 3.